This T cell receptor (beta chain) stems from a study of identical twins. Germline V gene data show CDR1 as SGHRS and CDR2 as YFSETQ. The CDR3 consists of 15 residues. With 4 bases clipped from V and 6 bases from J, the junction kept 9 bases outside the gene matches. TCRdb processed the 5' RACE reads anew with MiXCR; each CDR3 protein has one entry. The table has approximately 530,000 distinct CDR3 sequences, about 22% seen once. This clonotype was counted between two and nine times. A further study also used this sample, focusing on yellow fever vaccine responses in identical twins.

Material for sequencing was CD4+ T cells sorted from blood. The TCR comes from a woman between 18 and 29 years old in good health. The genes are TRBV5-1 and TRBJ2-3; the match to TRBD1 covers 9 bases. CDR3 nucleotides: TGCGCCAGCAGCGACCGGACAGGGGTGTCTGATACGCAGTATTTT. Translated: CASSDRTGVSDTQYF.